The clone carrying this TCR beta chain was detected ten times or more. Its antigen is undetermined. This entry belongs to a study of neurological immune-mediated disorders. Study findings and constraints: Across subjects, expanded clones had no CDR3 amino acid sequences in common, pointing to private repertoires in all groups.

It was by 5'RACE with 10-nucleotide random UMIs that the cDNA was made. Using its own MiXCR run on the 5' RACE reads, TCRdb lists one record per CDR3 protein. The repertoire holds 25,000 to 30,000 distinct CDR3 sequences, 12% seen once, with 5% to 7.5% in the top ten. This TCR came from a woman aged 60 to 75 in good health. Sequenced: PBMCs.

CDR3 region: CASSLASGRRNEQFF. CDR3 DNA sequence: TGTGCCAGCAGCTTAGCGAGTGGGCGGCGGAATGAGCAGTTCTTC. V is TRBV11-2 and J is TRBJ2-1; D is ambiguous. The CDR3 sequence is 15 residues long. Germline CDR1 and CDR2: SGHAT and FQNNGV. The germline V and J ends were trimmed by 1 base and 7 bases, with 14 bases remaining between them.